This T cell receptor beta chain was sequenced in a study of T-cell reconstitution after alpha-beta-depleted transplantation in children. The authors prepared the TCRbeta library with unique molecular identifiers. TCRdb fed the PCR reads into MiXCR, producing one record per CDR3 protein. The sample contains around 500,000 distinct CDR3 sequences, more than 20% of which appear only once. This clonotype was seen only a few times. Germline CDR1 is SGHTA and CDR2 is FQGTGA. The CDR3 contains 16 residues. Trimming left V 0 bases short and J 7 bases short, with 13 bases between. Sequenced here: PBMCs, mostly from graft donor cells, sampled 360 days after TCRalphabeta/CD19-depleted stem cell transplant. The chain uses TRBV7-3 and TRBJ1-6; D unclear. The receptor was derived from a boy under three years old who had a stem cell transplant for acute myeloid leukemia, so the T cells may come from the graft donor. CDR3 nucleotides: TGTGCCAGCAGCTTAACCCCGGAGGGCGACAATTCACCCCTCCACTTT. This codes for CASSLTPEGDNSPLHF.